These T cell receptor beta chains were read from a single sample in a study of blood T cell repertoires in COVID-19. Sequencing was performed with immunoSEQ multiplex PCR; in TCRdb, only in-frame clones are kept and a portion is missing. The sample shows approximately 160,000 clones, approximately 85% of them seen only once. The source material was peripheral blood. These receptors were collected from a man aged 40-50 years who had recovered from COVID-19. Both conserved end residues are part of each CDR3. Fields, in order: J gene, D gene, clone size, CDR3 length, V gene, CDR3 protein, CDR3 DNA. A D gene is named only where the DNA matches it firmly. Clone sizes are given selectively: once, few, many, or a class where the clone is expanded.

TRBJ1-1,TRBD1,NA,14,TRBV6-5,CASSLTGGGTEAFF,TGTGCCAGCAGTCTTACAGGGGGCGGGACTGAAGCTTTCTTT
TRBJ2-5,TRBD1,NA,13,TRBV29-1,CSVGGQGAGTQYF,TGCAGCGTGGGGGGACAGGGGGCGGGGACCCAGTACTTC
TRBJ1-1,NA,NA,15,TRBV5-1,CASSLAARSGTEAFF,TGCGCCAGCAGCTTGGCGGCCCGAAGCGGGACTGAAGCTTTCTTT
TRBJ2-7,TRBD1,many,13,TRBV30,CAWLGQSSYEQYF,TGTGCCTGGCTGGGACAGTCCTCCTACGAGCAGTACTTC
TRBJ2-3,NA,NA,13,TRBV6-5,CASHPVETDTQYF,TGTGCCAGCCACCCAGTCGAAACAGATACGCAGTATTTT
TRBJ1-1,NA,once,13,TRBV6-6,CASTQGLNTEAFF,TGTGCCAGCACTCAGGGTTTGAACACTGAAGCTTTCTTT
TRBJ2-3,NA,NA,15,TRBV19,CASSIRGTSPDTQYF,TGTGCCAGTAGTATCCGGGGGACTTCTCCAGATACGCAGTATTTT
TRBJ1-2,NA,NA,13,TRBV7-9,CASSFGQGDGYTF,TGTGCCAGCAGCTTCGGCCAGGGCGACGGCTACACCTTC
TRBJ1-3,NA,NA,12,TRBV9,CASSVGSGTIYF,TGTGCCAGCAGCGTAGGGTCAGGTACCATATATTTT
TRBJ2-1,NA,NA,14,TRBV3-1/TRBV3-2,CASNQAGVGNEQFF,TGTGCCAGCAATCAAGCAGGGGTGGGCAATGAGCAGTTCTTC
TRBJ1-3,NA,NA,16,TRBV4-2,CASSQDLVRTGNTIYF,TGTGCCAGCAGCCAAGATCTTGTTAGGACAGGAAACACCATATATTTT
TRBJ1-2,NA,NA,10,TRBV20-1,CSASSGQETF,TGCAGTGCTTCTTCGGGACAAGAAACCTTC
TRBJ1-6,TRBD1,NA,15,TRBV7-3,CASSLSGTGNSPLHF,TGTGCCAGCAGCTTAAGTGGGACAGGGAATTCACCCCTCCACTTT
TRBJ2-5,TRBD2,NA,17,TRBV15,CATSRVTGASGQETQYF,TGTGCCACCAGCAGAGTGACCGGGGCTAGCGGTCAAGAGACCCAGTACTTC
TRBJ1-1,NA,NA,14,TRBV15,CATSRQGGNTEAFF,TGTGCCACCAGCAGACAGGGCGGGAACACTGAAGCTTTCTTT
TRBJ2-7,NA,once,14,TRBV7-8,CASSSSVSPYEQYF,TGTGCCAGCAGCTCTTCGGTAAGCCCCTACGAGCAGTACTTC
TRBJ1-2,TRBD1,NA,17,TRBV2,CASRAFNLRQGRHGYTF,TGTGCCAGCAGAGCCTTTAACTTACGACAGGGGAGGCATGGCTACACCTTC
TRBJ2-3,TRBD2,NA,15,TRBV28,CASSLSSGSADTQYF,TGTGCCAGCAGTTTATCTAGCGGGAGTGCAGATACGCAGTATTTT
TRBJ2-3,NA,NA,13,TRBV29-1,CSVEGVAADTQYF,TGCAGCGTTGAAGGGGTAGCAGCAGATACGCAGTATTTT
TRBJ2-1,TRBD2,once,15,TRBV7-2,CASSLLAGGLNEQFF,TGTGCCAGCAGCCTACTAGCGGGGGGGTTGAATGAGCAGTTCTTC
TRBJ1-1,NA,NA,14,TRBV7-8,CASNGNGGSTEAFF,TGTGCCAGCAACGGGAACGGGGGAAGCACTGAAGCTTTCTTT
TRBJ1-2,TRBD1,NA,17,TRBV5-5,CASSLAGTAWDNYGYTF,TGTGCCAGCAGCTTGGCCGGGACAGCCTGGGACAACTATGGCTACACCTTC
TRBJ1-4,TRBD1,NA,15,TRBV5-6,CASSLGWDRDEKLFF,TGTGCCAGCAGCTTGGGTTGGGACAGGGATGAAAAACTGTTTTTT
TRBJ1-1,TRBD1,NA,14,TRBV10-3,CAIGGNRGNTEAFF,TGTGCCATCGGAGGGAACAGGGGAAACACTGAAGCTTTCTTT
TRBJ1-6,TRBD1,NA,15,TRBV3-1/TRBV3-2,CASSHDRGRNSPLHF,TGTGCCAGCAGCCACGACAGGGGACGTAATTCACCCCTCCACTTT
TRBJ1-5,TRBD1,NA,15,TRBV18,CASSPSRQGYQPQHF,TGTGCCAGCTCACCTTCGAGACAGGGGTATCAGCCCCAGCATTTT
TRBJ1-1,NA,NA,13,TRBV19,CASRPLGGPEAFF,TGTGCCAGTAGGCCCCTGGGGGGGCCTGAAGCTTTCTTT
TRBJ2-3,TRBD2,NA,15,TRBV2,CASSRLAGGPDTQYF,TGTGCCAGCAGTCGACTAGCGGGGGGACCAGATACGCAGTATTTT
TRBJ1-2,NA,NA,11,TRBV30,CAWRSLTAEFF,TGTGCCTGGAGATCCTTGACAGCAGAATTCTTC
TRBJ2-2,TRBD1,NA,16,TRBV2,CASSPYRGANTGELFF,TGTGCCAGCAGTCCTTACAGGGGGGCGAACACCGGGGAGCTGTTTTTT
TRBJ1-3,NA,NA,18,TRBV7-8,CASSTSEAPRSSGNTIYF,TGTGCCAGCAGCACTTCCGAGGCCCCAAGGAGCTCTGGAAACACCATATATTTT
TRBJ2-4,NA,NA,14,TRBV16,CASSPGLAKNIQYF,TGTGCCAGCAGTCCAGGGTTAGCCAAAAACATTCAGTACTTC